This TCR beta chain was obtained from a study of cytomegalovirus exposure and HLA in healthy donors. It was with 60 Vbeta and 13 Jbeta primers that the PCR ran. Sequencing used immunoSEQ multiplex PCR; TCRdb keeps in-frame clones, though not all of them. This sample has approximately 180,000 clones, with over 70% found just once. This CDR3 contains 14 residues. V gave up 6 bases and J gave up 4 bases; unmatched junction bases: 7. Germline V gives CDR1 MNHEY, CDR2 SMNVEV (reference sequence). Sequences were obtained from PBMCs. This TCR derives from a woman aged 25 to 39 in good health and CMV-seropositive. The chain links TRBV27 to TRBJ1-2; TRBD1 agrees at 8 bases. The CDR3 loop reads CASRFTGGTYGYTF. The CDR3 DNA follows: TGTGCCAGCAGGTTCACAGGGGGTACCTATGGCTACACCTTC.